Shown below are 21 T cell receptor beta chains from a single sample sequenced in a study of blood T cell repertoires in COVID-19. Method: immunoSEQ multiplex PCR; TCRdb's copy keeps in-frame clones and lacks some. The table includes under 200,000 clones, roughly 84% detected once. Material for sequencing was PBMCs or T cells enriched from blood (not recorded which). The receptors were gathered from a man aged 55 to 70 who had recovered from COVID-19.

CDR3 loop: CASSGRDRGVRAGELFF. The CDR3 DNA sequence: TGTGCCAGCAGTGGCCGGGACAGGGGTGTTCGAGCCGGGGAGCTGTTTTTT. The V call is TRBV2, the J call TRBJ2-2, with 10 bases lining up with TRBD1. Germline V gene data show CDR1 as SNHLY and CDR2 as FYNNEI. The CDR3 totals 17 residues. Trimming took 4 bases from V and 6 from J; bases not matched to a gene: 11.

The sample holds a few counts of this clone. The genes are TRBV30 and TRBJ2-1; 8 bases match TRBD1. Trimming took 2 bases from V and 0 from J; bases not matched to a gene: 12. Per the germline V gene, CDR1 is GTSNPN and CDR2 is SVGIG (reference sequence). CDR3 length equals 18 residues. The CDR3 DNA reads as TGTGCCTGGAGTCGATTGCGCGGGACAGGTAGCTCCTACAATGAGCAGTTCTTC. The encoded protein is CAWSRLRGTGSSYNEQFF. The complete variable domain, with remaining parts taken from reference TRBV30 and TRBJ2-1, reads SQTIHQWPATLVQPVGSPLSLECTVEGTSNPNLYWYRQAAGRGLQLLFYSVGIGQISSEVPQNLSASRPQDRQFILSSKKLLLSDSGFYLCAWSRLRGTGSSYNEQFFGPGTRLTVL.

In its sample, this clone was seen once. V gene TRBV2 combines with J gene TRBJ1-2, with D perhaps TRBD1 (6 bases). CDR3 length equals 15 residues. Trimming took off 5 bases at V and 3 bases at J, with 16 bases between the two ends. Looked up from germline, CDR1 is SNHLY and CDR2 is FYNNEI. CDR3 DNA: TGTGCCAGCAGTCTAAAGGACAGCGAATACTATGGCTACACCTTC. This sequence encodes CASSLKDSEYYGYTF.

The genes are TRBV7-2 and TRBJ1-2; D is undetermined. The CDR3 runs to 15 residues. Germline CDR1 reads SGHTA; CDR2 reads FQGNSA. The V end was cut by 1 base, the J end by 6 bases, with 15 bases between. The CDR3 DNA reads as TGTGCCAGCAGCTTAGTGGATCTATCCGGGAATGGCTACACCTTC. This sequence encodes CASSLVDLSGNGYTF.

The chain is built from TRBV7-9 and TRBJ2-1; possible D gene TRBD1, 5 bases. Germline values: CDR1 SEHNR, CDR2 FQNEAQ (reference sequence). Trimming shortened V by 1 base and J by 4 bases, and 14 bases separated the two germline ends. This CDR3 region has 16 residues. The DNA for the CDR3 is TGTGCCAGCAGCTTAGTCCTCGACAGTGGATACAATGAGCAGTTCTTC. Protein product: CASSLVLDSGYNEQFF.

This chain uses TRBV5-1 with TRBJ1-4, with 9 positions matching TRBD1. CDR3 length equals 15 residues. The germline CDR1 and CDR2 sequences are SGHRS and YFSETQ. V shed 5 bases, J shed 5 bases, and the junction held 7 bases outside the gene matches. The CDR3 spells CASRSPGTGNEKLFF. DNA for the CDR3: TGCGCCAGCAGAAGTCCCGGGACAGGGAATGAAAAACTGTTTTTT.

Concerning this clone: Other DNA sequences of this sample code for an identical CDR3. This rearrangement joins TRBV5-1 to TRBJ2-7; D possibly corresponds to TRBD1 (6 bases). The V gene lost 2 bases and the J gene lost 4 bases, with 7 bases spanning the gap. This CDR3 has 12 amino acids. Germline CDR1 reads SGHRS; CDR2 reads YFSETQ. The CDR3 loop reads CASSLGGYEQYF. CDR3 nucleotides: TGCGCCAGCAGCTTAGGGGGTTACGAGCAGTACTTC.

The chain uses TRBV29-1 and TRBJ1-1; 7 nucleotides align to TRBD1. V lost 6 bases, J lost 2 bases, and 6 bases stayed unmatched. The CDR3 has 13 residues. Germline-derived CDR1 and CDR2 are SQVTM and ANQGSEA. CDR3 amino acids: CSVPGQTNTEAFF. In nucleotides, the CDR3 is TGCAGCGTACCGGGACAGACAAACACTGAAGCTTTCTTT.

This clone has just a few counts. V is TRBV28 and J is TRBJ1-1; D not certain. Germline V gene data show CDR1 as MDHEN and CDR2 as SYDVKM. The CDR3 loop spans 13 amino acids. V was cut by 5 bases and J by 2 bases, with 9 bases left in between. The CDR3 protein is CASSPLGNTEAFF. CDR3 nucleotide sequence: TGTGCCAGCAGTCCCCTAGGAAACACTGAAGCTTTCTTT.

The chain links TRBV19 to TRBJ2-7; 10 bases are shared with TRBD2. Germline V gene data show CDR1 as LNHDA and CDR2 as SQIVND (reference sequence). CDR3 length equals 15 residues. With V trimmed by 1 base and J by 3 bases, 3 bases remained unmatched. The CDR3 nucleotides are TGTGCCAGTAGTATAGTGGCTAGCGGGAGCTACGAGCAGTACTTC. Amino acid sequence: CASSIVASGSYEQYF. The whole variable domain, remainder taken from reference TRBV19 and TRBJ2-7, is DGGITQSPKYLFRKEGQNVTLSCEQNLNHDAMYWYRQDPGQGLRLIYYSQIVNDFQKGDIAEGYSVSREKKESFPLTVTSAQKNPTAFYLCASSIVASGSYEQYFGPGTRLTVT.

The chain carries TRBV3-1 (or the pseudogene TRBV3-2) and TRBJ1-2; 7 bases are a match to TRBD1. The CDR3 is 15 residues long. With V trimmed by 4 bases and J by 1 base, 6 bases remained unmatched. Germline V gene data show CDR1 as LGHDT and CDR2 as YNNKEL (reference sequence). Written as DNA, the CDR3 is TGTGCCAGCAGCCGGAAACAGGGGAATAACTATGGCTACACCTTC. Its protein product is CASSRKQGNNYGYTF.

This clone showed up just once. The gene calls are TRBV3-1 (or the pseudogene TRBV3-2) and TRBJ1-5; 9 nucleotides align to TRBD1. V dropped 4 bases and J dropped 4; count of bases not matched to a gene: 5. CDR3 length: 15 amino acids. Germline CDR1 is LGHDT and CDR2 is YNNKEL (reference sequence). The CDR3 DNA sequence: TGTGCCAGCAGCCCTCGGACAGGGGCGAATCAGCCCCAGCATTTT. The encoded protein is CASSPRTGANQPQHF.

This chain connects TRBV27 to TRBJ2-7; D possibly corresponds to TRBD1 (6 bases). CDR3 length: 14 residues. V was trimmed by 2 bases and J by 5 bases, leaving 13 bases between them. CDR1 is MNHEY and CDR2 is SMNVEV in the germline V gene (reference sequence). CDR3 nucleotides: TGTGCCAGCAGTTTAACAGGGCCCGCTAACGAGCAGTACTTC. Protein sequence: CASSLTGPANEQYF.

The V gene is TRBV27, the J gene TRBJ1-3; no reliable D call. V was cut by 5 bases and J by 2 bases, with 13 bases left in between. CDR3 length: 15 amino acids. CDR1 and CDR2 from the germline V gene are MNHEY and SMNVEV (reference sequence). The CDR3 protein is CASSPSPGTGNTIYF. The CDR3, as DNA: TGTGCCAGCAGTCCCTCTCCGGGGACTGGAAACACCATATATTTT.

Only one count was recorded for this clone. The rearrangement links TRBV7-9 to TRBJ2-2, with 8 bases identical to TRBD2. V gave up 5 bases and J gave up 1 base; unmatched junction bases: 6. Germline loops: CDR1 SEHNR, CDR2 FQNEAQ (reference sequence). The CDR3 consists of 16 residues. CDR3 sequence reads: CASSRAAGGNTGELFF. DNA of the CDR3: TGTGCCAGCAGCCGTGCCGCGGGGGGGAACACCGGGGAGCTGTTTTTT.

The CDR3 region is CASSYQLGQGHNEQFF. CDR3 sequence (DNA): TGTGCCAGCAGTTACCAGTTGGGACAGGGACACAATGAGCAGTTCTTC. The chain joins TRBV6-5 to TRBJ2-1; 9 bases map to TRBD1. Germline CDR1 and CDR2: MNHEY and SVGAGI. The CDR3 is 16 amino acids. The ends lost 2 bases at V and 5 bases at J; junction bases unmatched: 7.

The chain has TRBV3-1 (or the pseudogene TRBV3-2) and TRBJ2-1; 11 bases line up with TRBD2. Per the germline V gene, CDR1 is LGHDT and CDR2 is YNNKEL (reference sequence). CDR3 size: 19 residues. Unmatched junction bases numbered 10, after V lost 0 bases and J lost 3 bases. CDR3 amino acids: CASSQDLAGGIRGYNEQFF. CDR3 DNA sequence: TGTGCCAGCAGCCAAGATTTAGCGGGGGGGATCAGGGGCTACAATGAGCAGTTCTTC.

Concerning this clone itself: Within the sample, other DNA sequences also encode this same CDR3. This sequence joins TRBV5-1 and TRBJ2-1; 11 bases map to TRBD2. Germline V gene lookup returns CDR1 SGHRS and CDR2 YFSETQ. The V segment lost 4 bases and the J segment 4 bases; nucleotides outside the gene matches: 4. This CDR3 has 15 amino acids. The CDR3 DNA sequence: TGCGCCAGCAGCAGTACTAGCGGGGGATACAATGAGCAGTTCTTC. This codes for CASSSTSGGYNEQFF.

Written as DNA, the CDR3 is TGTGCCAGCAGCTTAGCAGGGGGCCCAGAGACCCAGTACTTC. Amino acids: CASSLAGGPETQYF. This sequence joins TRBV5-4 and TRBJ2-5, with 8 nucleotides matching TRBD1. V trimming: 2 bases; J trimming: 4 bases; junction bases outside the gene matches: 4. The CDR3 length is 14 residues. CDR1 SGHNT and CDR2 YYREEE come from the germline V gene (reference sequence).

This chain joins TRBV9 and TRBJ1-2; D may be TRBD1 (6 bases). The ends were cut back, 0 bases at V and 4 bases at J, with 10 bases in the middle. Germline values: CDR1 SGDLS, CDR2 YYNGEE. The CDR3 contains 14 residues. The CDR3 nucleotides read TGTGCCAGCAGCGTAGGTGCAGGGGTCTATGGCTACACCTTC. Its translation is CASSVGAGVYGYTF.

The count of this clone is one. The chain couples TRBV18 to TRBJ2-3; D may be TRBD2 (6 bases). The germline V gene encodes CDR1 KGHSH and CDR2 LQKENI. V lost 4 bases and J 0 bases, leaving 17 bases between the germline ends. This CDR3 region has 17 residues. The CDR3: CASSRNSGGVSTDTQYF. In DNA form, the CDR3 reads TGTGCCAGCTCACGTAATAGCGGTGGGGTCAGCACAGATACGCAGTATTTT.